Listed here is a single T cell receptor beta chain. What it recognizes is unknown. These data originate in a study of cytomegalovirus exposure and HLA in healthy donors. For the study at large: There were approximately 80 million unique TCRs (from HLA-typed donors) in an early data release. Overall study results and limits: TCR beta V- and J-gene trimming, according to a later analysis, was linked to a missense DCLRE1C variant. Relative to the approximately 680-donor mean, N-insertions were reportedly fewer in an Asian-associated ancestry cluster in a later analysis.

This cohort consisted of healthy bone marrow donors. CDR1 is SEHNR and CDR2 is FQNEAQ in the germline V gene (reference sequence). CDR3 length: 12 amino acids. The ends lost 6 bases at V and 6 bases at J; junction bases unmatched: 5. PCR involved 60 Vbeta and 13 Jbeta primers. Assay used: immunoSEQ multiplex PCR; TCRdb lists only in-frame clones, some missing. The sample records about 140,000 clones, 70% to 80% being singletons. The TCR originated in a young man in good health and CMV-seronegative. The chain employs TRBV7-9 and TRBJ2-7, with 7 bases fitting TRBD1. The specimen was PBMCs. The CDR3: CASSFGQVEQYF. The CDR3 nucleotides read TGTGCCAGCAGTTTCGGACAGGTCGAGCAGTACTTC.